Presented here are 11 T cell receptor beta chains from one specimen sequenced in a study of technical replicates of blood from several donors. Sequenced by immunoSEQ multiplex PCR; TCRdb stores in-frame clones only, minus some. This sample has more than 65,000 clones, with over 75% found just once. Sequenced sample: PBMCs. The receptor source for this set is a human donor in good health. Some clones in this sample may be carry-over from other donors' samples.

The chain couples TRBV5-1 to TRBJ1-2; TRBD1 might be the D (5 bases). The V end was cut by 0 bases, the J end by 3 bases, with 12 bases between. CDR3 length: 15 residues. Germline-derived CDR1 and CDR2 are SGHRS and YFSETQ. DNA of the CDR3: TGCGCCAGCAGCTTGGATCCAGGGAACGACTATGGCTACACCTTC. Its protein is CASSLDPGNDYGYTF. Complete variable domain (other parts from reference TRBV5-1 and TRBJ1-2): KAGVTQTPRYLIKTRGQQVTLSCSPISGHRSVSWYQQTPGQGLQFLFEYFSETQRNKGNFPGRFSGRQFSNSRSEMNVSTLELGDSALYLCASSLDPGNDYGYTFGSGTRLTVV.

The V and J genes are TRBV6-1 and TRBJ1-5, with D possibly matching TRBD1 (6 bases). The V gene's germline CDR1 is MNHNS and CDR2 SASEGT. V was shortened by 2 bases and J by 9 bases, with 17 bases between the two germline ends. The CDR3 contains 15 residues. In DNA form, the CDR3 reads TGTGCCAGCAGTGAATCGGGGACACGGCCCTGGCCCCAGCATTTT. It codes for CASSESGTRPWPQHF.

The CDR3 DNA reads as TGTGCCAGCAGCTTAGGGGGGCGGCCTGAAGCTTTCTTT. It encodes CASSLGGRPEAFF. This rearrangement joins TRBV7-2 to TRBJ1-1, with a possible D match to TRBD1 (6 bases). The CDR3 contains 13 residues. The germline V and J ends were trimmed by 1 base and 6 bases, with 9 bases remaining between them. Germline CDR1 is SGHTA and CDR2 is FQGNSA.

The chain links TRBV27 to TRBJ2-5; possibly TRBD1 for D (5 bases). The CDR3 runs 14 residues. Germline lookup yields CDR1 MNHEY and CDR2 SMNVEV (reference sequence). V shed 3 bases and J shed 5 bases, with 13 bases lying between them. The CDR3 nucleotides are TGTGCCAGCAGTTTTGCCAGGGTCGGGGAGACCCAGTACTTC. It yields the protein CASSFARVGETQYF.

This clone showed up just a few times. The CDR3 sequence: CASSRTLAGAYNEQFF. In DNA form, the CDR3 reads TGTGCCAGCAGCCGAACACTAGCGGGGGCCTACAATGAGCAGTTCTTC. V usage is TRBV14 and J usage is TRBJ2-1; TRBD2 matches 11 bases. The ends lost 4 bases at V and 2 bases at J; junction bases unmatched: 4. The length of the CDR3 is 16 residues. CDR1 is SGHDN and CDR2 is FVKESK in the germline V gene.

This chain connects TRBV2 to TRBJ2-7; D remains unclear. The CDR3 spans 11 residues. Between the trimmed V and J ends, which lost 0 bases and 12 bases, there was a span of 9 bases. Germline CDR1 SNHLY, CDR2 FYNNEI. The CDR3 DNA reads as TGTGCCAGCAGTGAAGCTGGTACAAGGTACTTC. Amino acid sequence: CASSEAGTRYF.

This CDR3 is CATSRDRAGSGNEQFF. The CDR3 region has the DNA TGTGCCACCAGCAGAGATAGGGCGGGATCCGGGAATGAGCAGTTCTTC. This rearrangement joins TRBV15 to TRBJ2-1, with TRBD2 as a possible D gene (6 bases). V lost 0 bases to trimming and J lost 7 bases, with 16 bases between them. The CDR3 loop spans 16 amino acids. CDR1 is LNHNV, CDR2 YYDKDF, per germline (reference sequence).

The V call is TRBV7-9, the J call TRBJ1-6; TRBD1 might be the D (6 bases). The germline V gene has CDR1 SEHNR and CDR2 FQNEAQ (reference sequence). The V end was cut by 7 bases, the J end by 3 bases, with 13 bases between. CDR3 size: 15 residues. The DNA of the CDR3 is TGTGCCAGCACCATAGGACAGTTCTATAATTCACCCCTCCACTTT. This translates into CASTIGQFYNSPLHF.

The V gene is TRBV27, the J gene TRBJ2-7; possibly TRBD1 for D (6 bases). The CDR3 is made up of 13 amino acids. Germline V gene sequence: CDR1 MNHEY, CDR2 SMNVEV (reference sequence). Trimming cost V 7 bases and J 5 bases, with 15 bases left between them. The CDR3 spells CASNWQGSNEQYF. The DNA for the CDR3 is TGTGCCAGCAATTGGCAGGGGAGTAACGAGCAGTACTTC.

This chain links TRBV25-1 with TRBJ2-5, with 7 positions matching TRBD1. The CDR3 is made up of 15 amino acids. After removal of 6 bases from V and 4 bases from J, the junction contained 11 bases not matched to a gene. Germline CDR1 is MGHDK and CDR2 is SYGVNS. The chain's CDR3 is CASSRVQGRRETQYF. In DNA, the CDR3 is TGTGCCAGCAGCCGGGTACAGGGGCGGAGAGAGACCCAGTACTTC.

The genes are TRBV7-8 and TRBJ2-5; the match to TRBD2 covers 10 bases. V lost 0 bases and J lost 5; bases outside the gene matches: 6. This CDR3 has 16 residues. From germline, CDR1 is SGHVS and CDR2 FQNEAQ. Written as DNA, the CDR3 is TGTGCCAGCAGCTTAGCGACAGCGGGGGGGCCGGAGACCCAGTACTTC. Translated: CASSLATAGGPETQYF. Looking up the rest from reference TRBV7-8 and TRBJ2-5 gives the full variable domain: GAGVSQSPRYKVAKRGQDVALRCDPISGHVSLFWYQQALGQGPEFLTYFQNEAQLDKSGLPSDRFFAERPEGSVSTLKIQRTQQEDSAVYLCASSLATAGGPETQYFGPGTRLLVL.